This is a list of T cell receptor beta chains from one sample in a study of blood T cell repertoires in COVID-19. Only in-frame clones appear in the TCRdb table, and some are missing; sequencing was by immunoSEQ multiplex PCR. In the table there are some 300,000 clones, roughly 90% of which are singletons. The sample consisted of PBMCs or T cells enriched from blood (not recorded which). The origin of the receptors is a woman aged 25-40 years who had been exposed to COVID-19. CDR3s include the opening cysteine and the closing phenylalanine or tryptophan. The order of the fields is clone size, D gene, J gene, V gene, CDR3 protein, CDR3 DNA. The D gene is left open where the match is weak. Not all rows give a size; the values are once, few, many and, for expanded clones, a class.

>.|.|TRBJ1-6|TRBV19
CASSQLGGNSPLHF
TGTGCCAGTAGCCAGCTGGGGGGGAATTCACCCCTCCACTTT
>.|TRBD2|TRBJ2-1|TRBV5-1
CASSLAGTIYNEQFF
TGCGCCAGCAGCTTGGCTGGGACTATTTACAATGAGCAGTTCTTC
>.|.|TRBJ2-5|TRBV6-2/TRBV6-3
CASSGDSFQLETQYF
TGTGCCAGCAGTGGCGACAGTTTCCAGCTGGAGACCCAGTACTTC
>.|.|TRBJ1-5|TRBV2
CASSEQRFGNQPQHF
TGTGCCAGCAGTGAACAGCGATTTGGCAATCAGCCCCAGCATTTT
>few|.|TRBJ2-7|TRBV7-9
CASSLVKHSYEQYF
TGTGCCAGCAGCTTAGTTAAGCACTCCTACGAGCAGTACTTC
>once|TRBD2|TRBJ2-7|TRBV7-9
CASSPSSGERYEQYF
TGTGCCAGCAGCCCCTCTAGCGGGGAACGGTACGAGCAGTACTTC
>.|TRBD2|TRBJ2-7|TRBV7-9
CASSSAGRGTYEQYF
TGTGCCAGCAGCTCTGCGGGGAGGGGAACTTACGAGCAGTACTTC
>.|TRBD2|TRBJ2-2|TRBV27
CASSRLAGGNTGELFF
TGTGCCAGCAGTCGACTAGCGGGGGGGAACACCGGGGAGCTGTTTTTT
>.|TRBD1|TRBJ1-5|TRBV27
CASSSQGAQPQHF
TGTGCCAGCAGTTCCCAGGGGGCTCAGCCCCAGCATTTT
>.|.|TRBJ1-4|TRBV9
CASSVESTGNEKLFF
TGTGCCAGCAGCGTAGAATCTACAGGGAATGAAAAACTGTTTTTT
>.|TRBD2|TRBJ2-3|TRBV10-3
CASEGLARVTDTQYF
TGTGCCTCGGAGGGACTAGCGAGAGTTACAGATACGCAGTATTTT
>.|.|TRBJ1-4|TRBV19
CASSIVGGTREKLFF
TGTGCCAGTAGTATCGTTGGAGGGACTAGAGAAAAACTGTTTTTT
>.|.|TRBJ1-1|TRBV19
CASRGDWGNTEAFF
TGTGCCAGTAGAGGGGACTGGGGGAACACTGAAGCTTTCTTT
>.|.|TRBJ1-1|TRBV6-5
CASSIRSIGTEAFF
TGTGCCAGCAGTATAAGATCGATCGGGACTGAAGCTTTCTTT
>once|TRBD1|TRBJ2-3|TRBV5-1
CASSPGQGASDTQYF
TGCGCCAGCAGCCCGGGACAGGGGGCTTCGGATACGCAGTATTTT
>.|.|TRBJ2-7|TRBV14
CASSRTGTYEQYF
TGTGCCAGCAGCCGTACGGGAACCTACGAGCAGTACTTC
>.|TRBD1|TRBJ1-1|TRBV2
CASRAWDRNTEAFF
TGTGCCAGCAGGGCCTGGGACAGGAACACTGAAGCTTTCTTT
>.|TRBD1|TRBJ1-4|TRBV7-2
CASSLGVTGQEKLFF
TGTGCCAGCAGCTTAGGAGTGACAGGGCAAGAAAAACTGTTTTTT
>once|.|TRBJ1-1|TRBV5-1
CASSFLDSMNTEAFF
TGCGCCAGCAGCTTCCTGGACAGCATGAACACTGAAGCTTTCTTT
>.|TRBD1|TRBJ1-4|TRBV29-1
CSVEDPRGSEKLFF
TGCAGCGTTGAAGATCCCAGGGGGAGTGAAAAACTGTTTTTT
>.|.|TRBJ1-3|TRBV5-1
CASSLAAGFGNTIYF
TGCGCCAGCAGCTTGGCAGCGGGATTCGGAAACACCATATATTTT
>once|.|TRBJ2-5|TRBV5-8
CASNRQIQETQYF
TGTGCCAGCAACCGACAGATCCAAGAGACCCAGTACTTC
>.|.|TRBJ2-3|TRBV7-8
CASSDPGSTDTQYF
TGTGCCAGCAGCGACCCGGGGAGCACAGATACGCAGTATTTT
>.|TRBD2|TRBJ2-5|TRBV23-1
CASSRGTSGPQETQYF
TGCGCCAGCAGTCGCGGGACTAGCGGCCCACAAGAGACCCAGTACTTC
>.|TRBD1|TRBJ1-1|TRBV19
CASTEQGANTEAFF
TGTGCCAGTACCGAACAGGGGGCCAACACTGAAGCTTTCTTT
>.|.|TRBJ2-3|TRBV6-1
CASSEALYPDTQYF
TGTGCCAGCAGTGAAGCGCTATACCCAGATACGCAGTATTTT
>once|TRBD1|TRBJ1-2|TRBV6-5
CASNSDRVYGYTF
TGTGCCAGCAATTCGGACAGGGTCTATGGCTACACCTTC
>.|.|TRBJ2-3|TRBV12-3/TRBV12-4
CASRRSADTQYF
TGTGCCAGCAGGCGATCCGCAGATACGCAGTATTTT
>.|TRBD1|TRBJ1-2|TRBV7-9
CASSPRQGISGYTF
TGTGCCAGCAGCCCCCGACAGGGGATAAGTGGCTACACCTTC
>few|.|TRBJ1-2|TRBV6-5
CASRVAPYGYTF
TGTGCCAGCCGGGTAGCCCCTTATGGCTACACCTTC
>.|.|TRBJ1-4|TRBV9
CASSAPGANEKLFF
TGTGCCAGCAGCGCCCCCGGGGCTAATGAAAAACTGTTTTTT
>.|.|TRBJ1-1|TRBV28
CASSFSRRRNTEAFF
TGTGCCAGCAGCTTCTCCCGACGGAGGAACACTGAAGCTTTCTTT
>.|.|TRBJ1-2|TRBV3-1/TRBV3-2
CASSQGSRPRDYGYTF
TGTGCCAGCAGCCAAGGATCGAGGCCCAGGGACTATGGCTACACCTTC
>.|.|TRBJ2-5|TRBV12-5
CASGLGLSNHQETQYF
TGTGCTAGTGGTTTGGGCCTATCAAACCATCAAGAGACCCAGTACTTC
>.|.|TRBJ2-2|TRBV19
CASSSNRVAGELFF
TGTGCCAGTAGTTCCAACAGGGTAGCCGGGGAGCTGTTTTTT
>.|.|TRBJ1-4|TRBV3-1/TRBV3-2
CASSQRQTTNEKLFF
TGTGCCAGCAGCCAGAGACAGACAACTAATGAAAAACTGTTTTTT
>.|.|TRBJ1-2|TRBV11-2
CASARAQGGYTF
TGTGCCAGCGCTAGGGCACAGGGAGGCTACACCTTC
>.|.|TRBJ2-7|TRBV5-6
CASSFSEQYF
TGTGCCAGCAGCTTCTCCGAGCAGTACTTC
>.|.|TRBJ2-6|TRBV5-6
CASSRGAVSGANVLTF
TGTGCCAGCAGCCGCGGGGCTGTCTCTGGGGCCAACGTCCTGACTTTC
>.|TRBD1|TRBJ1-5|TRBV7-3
CASSLTASRDRSYSNQPQHF
TGTGCCAGCAGCTTAACGGCCTCCCGGGACAGGAGTTATAGCAATCAGCCCCAGCATTTT
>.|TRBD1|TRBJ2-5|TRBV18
CASSRRQGESETQYF
TGTGCCAGCTCACGAAGACAGGGGGAGTCGGAGACCCAGTACTTC
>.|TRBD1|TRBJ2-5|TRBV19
CASSTGTGETQYF
TGTGCCAGTAGTACGGGGACAGGAGAGACCCAGTACTTC
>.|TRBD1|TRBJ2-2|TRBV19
CASRRQGATGELFF
TGTGCCAGTAGACGACAGGGGGCTACCGGGGAGCTGTTTTTT
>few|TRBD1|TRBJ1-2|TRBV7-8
CASSLMTGFDYGYTF
TGTGCCAGCAGCCTAATGACAGGGTTTGACTATGGCTACACCTTC
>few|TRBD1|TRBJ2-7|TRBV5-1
CASSPVGTGTHSPYEQYF
TGCGCCAGCAGCCCGGTGGGGACAGGGACTCACTCCCCCTACGAGCAGTACTTC
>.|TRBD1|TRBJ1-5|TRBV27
CASSRVTGVGQPQHF
TGTGCCAGCAGTCGGGTTACAGGGGTGGGTCAGCCCCAGCATTTT
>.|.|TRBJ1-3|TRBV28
CASSLGGDGAIYF
TGTGCCAGCAGTTTAGGAGGGGACGGGGCCATATATTTT